This T cell receptor beta chain was sequenced for a study of PD-1 blockade in classical Hodgkin lymphoma. In regard to this clone: The antigen is undetermined.

In germline, CDR1 is KGHSH, CDR2 LQKENI. Trimming cost V 2 bases and J 5 bases; bases outside gene matches: 11. The CDR3 covers 16 residues. Regarding the study as a whole: Those patients who began receiving nivolumab less than 1 year after ASCT had lower diversity, and they were excluded. The study found that TCR diversity rose significantly by C4D1 in CD4+ but not CD8+ cells.

Every patient relapsed after autologous stem cell transplantation, and brentuximab vedotin exposure varied. Method: immunoSEQ multiplex PCR; TCRdb's copy keeps in-frame clones and lacks some. The sample carries over 45,000 clones, 73% recorded once. V is TRBV18 and J is TRBJ2-7, with 8 bases matching TRBD1. The input for sequencing was peripheral blood mononuclear cells (PBMCs), taken before the second cycle of nivolumab. The clonotype originates from a human donor with classical Hodgkin lymphoma. The CDR3 nucleotides read TGTGCCAGCTCACCAATGGCAGGGGGCGGCAGTAACGAGCAGTACTTC. It codes for CASSPMAGGGSNEQYF.